Shown below are 27 T cell receptor beta chains from a single sample sequenced in a study of Ad26.COV2.S vaccination and SARS-CoV-2 variants (dated by TCRdb to 2020 to 2022). The library was prepared using the immunoSEQ multiplex PCR assay. TCRdb mirrors the immuneACCESS table, restricted to in-frame sequences. Some clones are absent from its copies; in checked studies, under half trace to an unresolved V gene, and the reason for the others is unknown. The sample profile shows fewer than 400,000 clones; 70% to 90% of them were found once. In total, the top ten clones hold 2% to 2.5% of the sample. The meaning of the sample's treatment or condition label: 15 to 20 received Ad26.COV2.S at low or high dose, single or two shots; 5 received placebo; per-sample allocation not given. For vaccine and placebo recipients, the sequenced repertoires came from samples collected on day 63 after the first injection.

The source was peripheral blood, collected in a trial of Ad26.COV2.S vaccine versus placebo. All receptors come from a person aged 18-65 years who received the Ad26.COV2.S COVID-19 vaccine or a placebo.

This clone was counted once. The chain carries TRBV11-3 and TRBJ2-3; 9 bases align to TRBD2. The CDR3 sequence is 14 residues long. Germline trimming cut 8 bases from V and 9 bases from J; bases unmatched to any gene: 12. The germline CDR1 and CDR2 sequences are SGHNT and YENEEA. CDR3 protein: CASGWWRGGYTQYF. The CDR3 nucleotides read TGTGCCAGCGGTTGGTGGCGGGGGGGTTACACGCAGTATTTT.

The chain recombines TRBV28 with TRBJ2-3; D ambiguous. The CDR3 extends over 12 amino acids. V dropped 6 bases and J dropped 3 bases, with 7 bases sitting between them. CDR1 MDHEN and CDR2 SYDVKM come from the germline V gene. CDR3 in DNA: TGTGCCAGCAGAACAGTTACAGATACGCAGTATTTT. Translated: CASRTVTDTQYF.

The table lists this clone with a count of one. The chain joins TRBV6-5 to TRBJ2-2; weak D call: TRBD2 (6 bases). CDR3 length: 13 residues. Deletions cut 7 bases from V and 5 bases from J, with 11 bases between. The V gene's germline CDR1 is MNHEY and CDR2 SVGAGI. Written as DNA, the CDR3 is TGTGCCAGCATGTGGGGGGAGACCGGGGAGCTGTTTTTT. Translating gives CASMWGETGELFF.

The chain uses TRBV3-1 (or the pseudogene TRBV3-2) and TRBJ2-3; TRBD2 is a possible D gene (7 bases). The ends were cut back, 1 base at V and 1 base at J, with 12 bases in the middle. Germline assignment: CDR1 LGHDT and CDR2 YNNKEL (reference sequence). This CDR3 comprises 16 residues. The CDR3 DNA reads TGTGCCAGCAGCCAAGGGGGGCGGGGGCGCACAGATACGCAGTATTTT. Protein sequence: CASSQGGRGRTDTQYF.

The gene calls are TRBV4-1 and TRBJ2-7; 7 positions agree with TRBD1. With 3 bases clipped from V and 3 bases from J, the junction kept 5 bases outside the gene matches. CDR3 size: 14 residues. Germline V gene lookup returns CDR1 MGHRA and CDR2 YSYEKL. CDR3 sequence reads: CASSQWTGDYEQYF. The CDR3 nucleotides are TGCGCCAGCAGCCAGTGGACAGGTGACTACGAGCAGTACTTC.

This chain links TRBV5-1 with TRBJ2-7; 7 nucleotides line up with TRBD1. The V and J ends lost 2 bases and 3 bases, in that order; junction bases with no gene match: 2. CDR3 length: 13 amino acids. Germline CDR1 reads SGHRS; CDR2 reads YFSETQ. CDR3 nucleotide sequence: TGCGCCAGCAGCTTAGGGGGCGACTACGAGCAGTACTTC. This encodes CASSLGGDYEQYF.

This sequence joins TRBV28 and TRBJ1-1; TRBD1 is a possible D gene (6 bases). The CDR3 is 16 residues long. Germline lookup yields CDR1 MDHEN and CDR2 SYDVKM. Between the trimmed V and J ends, which lost 3 bases and 4 bases, there was a span of 18 bases. The CDR3 here is CASSLGGGVGGTEAFF. CDR3 sequence (DNA): TGTGCCAGCAGTTTGGGCGGGGGCGTTGGGGGCACTGAAGCTTTCTTT.

V and J are TRBV3-1 (or the pseudogene TRBV3-2) and TRBJ2-1; D might be TRBD2 (6 bases). Deletions cut 3 bases from V and 10 bases from J, with 10 bases between. CDR1 LGHDT and CDR2 YNNKEL come from the germline V gene (reference sequence). The CDR3 consists of 12 residues. The CDR3 nucleotides are TGTGCCAGCAGCCATCTCCGGGGGGAGCAGTTCTTC. This sequence encodes CASSHLRGEQFF.

The chain has TRBV7-9 and TRBJ1-2; no reliable D call. CDR3 size: 14 residues. V was trimmed by 2 bases and J by 2 bases, leaving 9 bases between them. Germline lookup yields CDR1 SEHNR and CDR2 FQNEAQ (reference sequence). CDR3 DNA sequence: TGTGCCAGCAGCTTATTCGCAGAAAACTATGGCTACACCTTC. Translation gives CASSLFAENYGYTF. Full variable domain (rest looked up from reference TRBV7-9 and TRBJ1-2): DTGVSQNPRHKITKRGQNVTFRCDPISEHNRLYWYRQTLGQGPEFLTYFQNEAQLEKSRLLSDRFSAERPKGSFSTLEIQRTEQGDSAMYLCASSLFAENYGYTFGSGTRLTVV.

V usage is TRBV9 and J usage is TRBJ1-2; 7 bases line up with TRBD1. CDR3 length equals 14 residues. In germline, CDR1 is SGDLS, CDR2 YYNGEE. J lost 9 bases, V lost 3 bases, and 11 bases had no gene match. The CDR3 loop is CASSGQTGPIRYTF. CDR3 coding DNA: TGTGCCAGCAGCGGGCAGACAGGGCCGATTCGCTACACCTTC. Full variable domain (outside the CDR3, taken from reference TRBV9 and TRBJ1-2): DSGVTQTPKHLITATGQRVTLRCSPRSGDLSVYWYQQSLDQGLQFLIQYYNGEERAKGNILERFSAQQFPDLHSELNLSSLELGDSALYFCASSGQTGPIRYTFGSGTRLTVV.

The V and J genes are TRBV10-3 and TRBJ2-6; a weak D match, TRBD1 (6 bases). The CDR3 runs to 17 residues. V was clipped by 6 bases and J by 4 bases, with 19 bases between them. Germline V gene data show CDR1 as ENHRY and CDR2 as SYGVKD. The CDR3 DNA follows: TGTGCCATCAGACAGGGCCCCCCGGCGCCCGGGGCCAACGTCCTGACTTTC. Its protein product is CAIRQGPPAPGANVLTF.

This chain links TRBV3-1 (or the pseudogene TRBV3-2) with TRBJ1-4; D gene unclear. V was cut by 1 base and J by 12 bases, with 12 bases left in between. The CDR3 consists of 13 residues. Germline V gene sequence: CDR1 LGHDT, CDR2 YNNKEL (reference sequence). As DNA, the CDR3 is TGTGCCAGCAGCCAAGGAGCTACAACTGAACTGTTTTTT. Amino acid sequence: CASSQGATTELFF.

CDR3 sequence (DNA): TGTGCCAGCAGTTGGAGGCGGGGGTCCACAGATACGCAGTATTTT. Its translation: CASSWRRGSTDTQYF. The J gene is TRBJ2-3, the V gene TRBV7-9; 7 bases line up with TRBD2. The J segment lost 2 bases and the V segment lost 6 bases, leaving 8 bases of the junction unmatched. CDR3 length: 15 residues. Germline CDR1 and CDR2: SEHNR and FQNEAQ (reference sequence).

This chain connects TRBV6-1 to TRBJ1-2; the D gene is possibly TRBD1 (5 bases). The CDR3 has 14 amino acids. V was cut by 1 base and J by 4 bases, with 10 bases left in between. Looked up from germline, CDR1 is MNHNS and CDR2 is SASEGT. The CDR3 region is CASSEVGLGYGYTF. Here the CDR3 DNA reads TGTGCCAGCAGTGAAGTGGGGCTAGGCTATGGCTACACCTTC.

CDR3 region: CASSPGALSTDTQYF. Written as DNA, the CDR3 is TGTGCCAGCAGCCCTGGGGCTCTTAGCACAGATACGCAGTATTTT. The chain is built from TRBV5-4 and TRBJ2-3; D might be TRBD1 (5 bases). CDR1 and CDR2 (germline): SGHNT, YYREEE (reference sequence). Trimming removed 4 bases at V and 0 bases at J, with 12 bases between. The CDR3 length is 15 residues.

The J gene is TRBJ2-1, the V gene TRBV7-8, with 7 bases matching TRBD1. Germline V lookup: CDR1 SGHVS, CDR2 FQNEAQ. This CDR3 is 15 amino acids long. The trim removed 1 base at V and 3 bases at J, leaving 3 bases unmatched. The CDR3 sequence is CASSLGQGFYNEQFF. The CDR3 DNA follows: TGTGCCAGCAGCTTAGGACAGGGTTTCTACAATGAGCAGTTCTTC.

J is TRBJ2-1 and V is TRBV3-1 (or the pseudogene TRBV3-2); D is perhaps TRBD2 (6 bases). Germline V gene sequence: CDR1 LGHDT, CDR2 YNNKEL (reference sequence). Trimming pared 1 base from V and 10 bases from J, leaving 11 bases between. The CDR3 runs to 13 residues. CDR3 sequence reads: CASSQVVSGEQFF. The DNA for the CDR3 is TGTGCCAGCAGCCAAGTCGTCAGCGGGGAGCAGTTCTTC.

The V gene is TRBV2, the J gene TRBJ2-1, with 8 bases matching TRBD1. With 6 bases clipped from V and 0 bases from J, the junction kept 4 bases outside the gene matches. In germline, CDR1 is SNHLY, CDR2 FYNNEI. The CDR3 extends over 15 amino acids. This chain's CDR3 is CASRQGVYSYNEQFF. The CDR3 DNA is TGTGCCAGCAGACAGGGGGTTTACTCCTACAATGAGCAGTTCTTC. Complete variable domain (other parts from reference TRBV2 and TRBJ2-1): EPEVTQTPSHQVTQMGQEVILRCVPISNHLYFYWYRQILGQKVEFLVSFYNNEISEKSEIFDDQFSVERPDGSNFTLKIRSTKLEDSAMYFCASRQGVYSYNEQFFGPGTRLTVL.

The V call is TRBV11-3, the J call TRBJ2-1, with 7 bases matching TRBD2. The CDR3 runs 14 residues. Trimming cost V 5 bases and J 10 bases; bases outside gene matches: 11. Per germline, CDR1 SGHNT and CDR2 YENEEA. This CDR3 reads CASSPRLATIEQFF. Written as DNA, the CDR3 is TGTGCCAGCAGCCCCCGACTAGCTACAATAGAGCAGTTCTTC.

Only one count was recorded for this clone. The gene calls are TRBV3-1 (or the pseudogene TRBV3-2) and TRBJ1-1, with TRBD1 matching over 8 bases. CDR1 LGHDT and CDR2 YNNKEL come from the germline V gene (reference sequence). The CDR3 covers 14 residues. The V segment lost 1 base and the J segment 5 bases; nucleotides outside the gene matches: 3. The CDR3 nucleotides are TGTGCCAGCAGCCAAGCAGGGGGCCTAACTGAAGCTTTCTTT. Its protein is CASSQAGGLTEAFF.

This rearrangement joins TRBV6-5 to TRBJ2-5; 10 nucleotides align to TRBD1. Germline V lookup: CDR1 MNHEY, CDR2 SVGAGI. This CDR3 has 15 amino acids. The trim removed 6 bases at V and 4 bases at J, leaving 8 bases unmatched. This CDR3 is CASRDRGLILETQYF. The CDR3 DNA reads TGTGCCAGCAGAGACAGGGGGCTCATTCTAGAGACCCAGTACTTC.

This clone was found once. The chain is built from TRBV7-6 and TRBJ1-6; 9 nucleotides agree with TRBD1. Trimming removed 3 bases from V and 9 bases from J; junction bases left unmatched: 3. Germline lookup yields CDR1 SGHVS and CDR2 FNYEAQ. The CDR3 has 14 amino acids. CDR3 bases: TGTGCCAGCAGCTTGGGACAGGGACCTTCACCCCTCCACTTT. As protein: CASSLGQGPSPLHF.

V gene TRBV7-9 combines with J gene TRBJ2-1; the D gene is possibly TRBD2 (6 bases). CDR3 length equals 15 residues. Trimming took 5 bases from V and 0 from J, leaving 11 bases between them. Germline V gene sequence: CDR1 SEHNR, CDR2 FQNEAQ (reference sequence). CDR3 protein: CASSPQRVSYNEQFF. As DNA, the CDR3 is TGTGCCAGCAGCCCCCAGCGGGTCTCCTACAATGAGCAGTTCTTC.

The rearrangement uses TRBV3-1 (or the pseudogene TRBV3-2) and TRBJ2-2; 8 bases line up with TRBD1. Germline trimming cut 2 bases from V and 1 base from J; bases unmatched to any gene: 3. This CDR3 spans 16 amino acids. Germline CDR1 LGHDT, CDR2 YNNKEL (reference sequence). The CDR3 bases are TGTGCCAGCAGCCAATTTGGGACAGGGAACACCGGGGAGCTGTTTTTT. Translation: CASSQFGTGNTGELFF.

The V call is TRBV29-1, the J call TRBJ1-1; D gene uncertain. The germline V and J ends were trimmed by 3 bases and 3 bases, with 8 bases remaining between them. The CDR3 has 12 amino acids. Germline V gives CDR1 SQVTM, CDR2 ANQGSEA. The CDR3 spells CSVEEADTEAFF. The DNA of the CDR3 is TGCAGCGTTGAGGAGGCGGACACTGAAGCTTTCTTT.

This rearrangement joins TRBV7-2 to TRBJ2-7, with 9 bases aligning to TRBD1. The V segment lost 2 bases and the J segment 3 bases; nucleotides outside the gene matches: 14. The CDR3 consists of 18 residues. From germline, CDR1 is SGHTA and CDR2 FQGNSA. The CDR3 here is CASSLPQQLGQGIYEQYF. CDR3 coding DNA: TGTGCCAGCAGCTTACCCCAACAACTCGGACAGGGGATCTACGAGCAGTACTTC.

Here the CDR3 reads CSVAALGWNTEAFF. The CDR3 nucleotides read TGCAGCGTTGCTGCCCTGGGGTGGAACACTGAAGCTTTCTTT. V gene TRBV29-1 combines with J gene TRBJ1-1; D uncertain. This CDR3 is 14 amino acids long. V was trimmed by 4 bases and J by 1 base, leaving 13 bases between them. CDR1 is SQVTM, CDR2 ANQGSEA, per germline.